This T cell receptor beta chain was observed in a study of regulatory T cells in long-lasting Graves disease. In this sample, this clonotype turned up many times. The CDR3 runs to 13 residues. Looked up from germline, CDR1 is DFQATT and CDR2 is SNEGSKA (reference sequence). Trimming removed 3 bases from V and 5 bases from J, with 14 bases in between. As for time point: newly diagnosed GD, antithyroid drugs for less than 3 months. PBMC RNA served as the TCR library source. By American Thyroid Association guidelines, Graves' disease was diagnosed in the cohort. Libraries of TCR beta came from iRepertoire HTBI primers plus Arm-PCR of CDR3 regions. TCRdb re-called the multiplex PCR reads through MiXCR, storing one row per CDR3 protein. The table lists 550,000 to 700,000 distinct CDR3 sequences, 16% of them singletons, with approximately 12% in the top ten. This same sample was also part of a study on T cells in Graves' hyperthyroidism and ophthalmopathy. That report adds: In the first-round RT-PCR of the TCR CDR3, the HTBI primer set was used.

The TCR sequence derives from a man between 18 and 35 years old with Graves disease. Source: peripheral blood mononuclear cells (PBMCs), taken at new diagnosis, from a patient treated with antithyroid drugs. The chain recombines TRBV20-1 with TRBJ2-7; tentative D call: TRBD2 (6 bases). The CDR3 DNA sequence: TGCAGTGCTAGCCCGGGGAGGCGGAACGAGCAGTACTTC. Translated: CSASPGRRNEQYF.